The clone carrying this T cell receptor (beta chain) was seen at least ten times. Antigen specificity is unknown. The data derive from a study of prognosis after radiotherapy for stage I lung cancer. Study summary: Stage I non-small cell lung cancer patients were enrolled in Nanjing, China. This enrollment took place between 2018 and early 2019. Newly diagnosed primary stage I lung tumors were present in around 15 patients, and oligometastatic NSCLC after surgical resection of the primary tumor was present in roughly 5 patients.

CDR3 of TCR beta was amplified from genomic DNA via a two-round multiplex PCR. It was primers specific to each TRBV and TRBJ gene that first-round PCR used. Using its own MiXCR run on the multiplex PCR reads, TCRdb lists one record per CDR3 protein. This sample carries almost 20,000 distinct CDR3 sequences, around 26% of them seen once, and the ten largest clones take about 20%. Study-wide results and caveats: Samples before stereotactic body radiation therapy had more unique TCR clones (median around 10,000 versus 6,900).

The CDR3 has 15 residues. V lost 6 bases to trimming and J lost 6 bases; unmatched junction nucleotides: 7. CDR1 is SGHVS, CDR2 FNYEAQ, per germline. No patient had prior chemotherapy, radiotherapy or other malignancies, and all were node-negative on CT and PET/CT. The V and J genes are TRBV7-6 and TRBJ2-3, with 12 bases matching TRBD2. The receptor's source is a donor aged 50 or older with non-small cell lung cancer. The sequences come from PBMCs, collected before or after stereotactic body radiation therapy (not recorded which). CDR3 DNA sequence: TGTGCCAGCAGTGGACTAGCGGGGTCCGGGGATACGCAGTATTTT. Translated, it gives CASSGLAGSGDTQYF.